Below, 26 T cell receptor beta chains from the same sample are listed, as sequenced in a study of shared clonotypes between healthy human individuals. The protocol was immunoSEQ multiplex PCR, while the TCRdb copy is restricted to in-frame clones and leaves out a portion. Among hundreds of thousands of clones listed, around 87% were seen once. Sequences were obtained from memory CD8+ T cells sorted from blood. Subset denoted: CD45RO+ cells pooled with CCR7-negative TemRA cells. The receptor set was obtained from a man between 18 and 35 years old in good health.

V usage is TRBV28 and J usage is TRBJ2-3; TRBD1 or TRBD2 may be the D gene (5 bases each). Trimming left V 5 bases short and J 4 bases short, with 16 bases between. Germline CDR1 and CDR2: MDHEN and SYDVKM. The CDR3 is made up of 15 amino acids. CDR3 residues: CASSILGAVADTQYF. The CDR3 bases are TGTGCCAGCAGTATCCTCGGGGCTGTTGCAGATACGCAGTATTTT. The complete variable domain, with remaining parts taken from reference TRBV28 and TRBJ2-3, reads DVKVTQSSRYLVKRTGEKVFLECVQDMDHENMFWYRQDPGLGLRLIYFSYDVKMKEKGDIPEGYSVSREKKERFSLILESASTNQTSMYLCASSILGAVADTQYFGPGTRLTVL.

The rearrangement links TRBV4-3 to TRBJ2-5; 8 bases map to TRBD2. The CDR3 is 16 amino acids. In germline, CDR1 is LGHNA, CDR2 YSLEER. Trimming cost V 0 bases and J 5 bases; bases outside gene matches: 8. CDR3 nucleotides: TGCGCCAGCAGCCAAGATGCCGTCGGGAGGGAGGAGACCCAGTACTTC. This encodes CASSQDAVGREETQYF.

This rearrangement joins TRBV4-1 to TRBJ2-2; 9 bases align to TRBD1. Germline lookup yields CDR1 MGHRA and CDR2 YSYEKL. The ends lost 4 bases at V and 5 bases at J; junction bases unmatched: 11. This CDR3 is built from 17 residues. DNA of the CDR3: TGCGCCAGCAGCCTTCAAGTACAGGGGGCGCGAACCGGGGAGCTGTTTTTT. Translating gives CASSLQVQGARTGELFF.

This chain links TRBV9 with TRBJ2-7; 14 nucleotides match TRBD2. Trimming at V came to 3 bases and at J to 6 bases, leaving 8 bases not matched to a gene. The CDR3 extends over 16 amino acids. Germline lookup yields CDR1 SGDLS and CDR2 YYNGEE. CDR3 nucleotides: TGTGCCAGCAGCGGCGAGGGACTAGCGGGAGAATCCGAGCAGTACTTC. This sequence encodes CASSGEGLAGESEQYF.

The chain uses TRBV12-1 and TRBJ2-2; the D call TRBD2 from the table was never checked on the DNA. TRBV12-1 is described as a pseudogene. This CDR3 is built from 19 residues. CDR3 sequence reads: CASSFGVRVLPPNTGELFF. The CDR3 coding sequence is TGTGCCAGCAGCTTTGGAGTCCGGGTATTGCCCCCGAACACCGGGGAGCTGTTTTTT.

The chain uses TRBV2 and TRBJ1-2, with TRBD1 as a possible D gene (6 bases). The germline V gene has CDR1 SNHLY and CDR2 FYNNEI. CDR3 length: 12 amino acids. The CDR3 DNA follows: TGTGCATTTAAAAACGGGGGCAATGGCTACACCTTC. Its translation: CAFKNGGNGYTF.

The V call is TRBV4-2, the J call TRBJ2-1, with D perhaps matching TRBD1 (6 bases). V dropped 0 bases and J dropped 8 bases, with 8 bases sitting between them. This CDR3 region has 13 residues. CDR1 LGHNA and CDR2 YNFKEQ come from the germline V gene. The CDR3 DNA reads as TGTGCCAGCAGCCAAGATAAGGGGGATGAGCAGTTCTTC. Its translation: CASSQDKGDEQFF.

The gene calls are TRBV6-5 and TRBJ1-1; D remains unclear. CDR1 and CDR2 from the germline V gene are MNHEY and SVGAGI. This CDR3 region has 14 residues. V lost 6 bases and J lost 1, with 12 bases in between. CDR3: CASRQLLANTEAFF. In nucleotides, the CDR3 is TGTGCCAGCAGGCAACTTCTGGCGAACACTGAAGCTTTCTTT.

This clone occurred a few times. The V call is TRBV21-1, the J call TRBJ2-7. TRBV21-1 counts as a pseudogene. This CDR3 region has 15 residues. CDR3 DNA sequence: TGTGCCAGCAGCAAAGGTGCAGGGGGGGGCTACGAGCAGTACTTC. It codes for CASSKGAGGGYEQYF.

There are a few counts of this clone. This chain links TRBV13 with TRBJ2-3; TRBD1 matches at 10 bases. Germline V gives CDR1 PRHDT, CDR2 FYEKMQ (reference sequence). This CDR3 has 16 residues. V shed 2 bases and J 5 bases; nucleotides not matched to a gene: 7. The CDR3 nucleotides read TGTGCCAGCAGCTTAAGGGACAGGGGAGCCAAAGATACGCAGTATTTT. Protein product: CASSLRDRGAKDTQYF.

The V gene is TRBV7-8, the J gene TRBJ1-4; 10 nucleotides align to TRBD1. This CDR3 is built from 17 residues. Germline CDR1 is SGHVS and CDR2 is FQNEAQ. Germline trimming cut 6 bases from V and 0 bases from J; bases unmatched to any gene: 7. The CDR3 region has the DNA TGTGCCAGCAGTACTCAGGGACAGGGGACAACTAATGAAAAACTGTTTTTT. It codes for CASSTQGQGTTNEKLFF.

The chain joins TRBV5-6 to TRBJ1-6, with D unclear. CDR3 length equals 11 residues. Germline CDR1 is SGHDT and CDR2 is YYEEEE. Trimming cost V 5 bases and J 13 bases, with 10 bases left between them. The CDR3 sequence is CASSHQSPLHF. CDR3 coding DNA: TGTGCCAGCAGTCATCAATCGCCCCTCCACTTT.

The V and J genes are TRBV28 and TRBJ1-1; D not resolved. The ends were cut back, 5 bases at V and 4 bases at J, with 11 bases in the middle. The CDR3 sequence is 13 residues long. The germline V gene has CDR1 MDHEN and CDR2 SYDVKM. The CDR3 bases are TGTGCCAGCAGTCCCCGAGGGCCCACTGAAGCTTTCTTT. This gives the protein CASSPRGPTEAFF.

J is TRBJ2-5 and V is TRBV27; 10 bases match TRBD1. CDR1 is MNHEY and CDR2 is SMNVEV in the germline V gene (reference sequence). The J segment lost 5 bases and the V segment lost 4 bases, leaving 10 bases of the junction unmatched. The CDR3 extends over 16 amino acids. CDR3 loop: CASSYGAGQGKETQYF. DNA of the CDR3: TGTGCCAGCAGTTATGGGGCGGGACAGGGGAAGGAGACCCAGTACTTC.

The chain employs TRBV7-9 and TRBJ1-5, with TRBD1 identical over 10 bases. V gave up 1 base and J gave up 4 bases; unmatched junction bases: 4. The CDR3 is 16 residues long. The germline V gene has CDR1 SEHNR and CDR2 FQNEAQ (reference sequence). CDR3 loop: CASSLGWDRGNQPQHF. The CDR3 bases are TGTGCCAGCAGCTTAGGATGGGACAGGGGTAATCAGCCCCAGCATTTT.

Regarding this clone: The sample has other DNA sequences that encode this CDR3 too. The chain carries TRBV27 and TRBJ1-5; maybe TRBD1 (6 bases). CDR3 length: 14 amino acids. Germline V gives CDR1 MNHEY, CDR2 SMNVEV (reference sequence). With 5 bases removed from V and 4 bases from J, the gap between germline ends came to 12 bases. In nucleotides, the CDR3 is TGTGCCAGCAGTCTACAGGGAGGGAATCAGCCCCAGCATTTT. Translation gives CASSLQGGNQPQHF.

V and J are TRBV7-9 and TRBJ1-2; no clear D gene. V gave up 1 base and J gave up 1 base, with 4 bases separating them. Germline V gives CDR1 SEHNR, CDR2 FQNEAQ (reference sequence). The CDR3 sequence is 13 residues long. CDR3 coding DNA: TGTGCCAGCAGCTTAGGCGGTAACTATGGCTACACCTTC. This codes for CASSLGGNYGYTF.

The chain is built from TRBV25-1 and TRBJ2-2; possible D gene TRBD2, 7 bases. Trimming removed 6 bases at V and 6 bases at J, with 23 bases between. Per germline, CDR1 MGHDK and CDR2 SYGVNS. The CDR3 spans 17 residues. CDR3 sequence: CASSTKRGAGMSGELFF. The CDR3 nucleotides are TGTGCCAGCAGCACTAAACGGGGGGCTGGCATGTCCGGGGAGCTGTTTTTT.

The CDR3 nucleotides are TGTGCCAGCAGCACTCTGAGGGGGGAAGAGACCCAGTACTTC. Amino acid sequence: CASSTLRGEETQYF. The chain recombines TRBV2 with TRBJ2-5; either TRBD1 or TRBD2 may fit D (6 bases each). The CDR3 has 14 residues. The V gene lost 6 bases and the J gene lost 3 bases, with 14 bases spanning the gap. In germline, CDR1 is SNHLY, CDR2 FYNNEI.

The V and J genes are TRBV6-5 and TRBJ1-5; unclear D gene. The germline CDR1 and CDR2 sequences are MNHEY and SVGAGI. The CDR3 has 14 residues. V lost 2 bases and J lost 5, with 10 bases in between. CDR3 sequence reads: CASSYREGDQPQHF. In DNA, the CDR3 is TGTGCCAGCAGTTACAGGGAGGGCGATCAGCCCCAGCATTTT.

The chain combines TRBV18 with TRBJ2-7, with 7 bases identical to TRBD1. The V gene's germline CDR1 is KGHSH and CDR2 LQKENI. The ends lost 8 bases at V and 2 bases at J; junction bases unmatched: 6. CDR3 length: 13 amino acids. CDR3 sequence reads: CASPRDSPYEQYF. The CDR3, as DNA: TGTGCCAGCCCACGGGACAGCCCCTACGAGCAGTACTTC.

The chain recombines TRBV6-5 with TRBJ1-5; D is perhaps TRBD1 (6 bases). Trimming took off 8 bases at V and 3 bases at J, with 17 bases between the two ends. The CDR3 has 15 residues. CDR1 is MNHEY, CDR2 SVGAGI, per germline. CDR3 DNA sequence: TGTGCCAGCGGTCGAACCACAGGGAACAATCAGCCCCAGCATTTT. Translated: CASGRTTGNNQPQHF.

The table lists this clone with a count of one. The chain combines TRBV29-1 with TRBJ2-2; no firm D call. V lost 2 bases and J 2 bases, leaving 6 bases between the germline ends. CDR1 and CDR2 from the germline V gene are SQVTM and ANQGSEA. The CDR3 sequence is 13 residues long. The CDR3 is CSVERVNTGELFF. The CDR3 DNA reads TGCAGCGTTGAAAGGGTAAACACCGGGGAGCTGTTTTTT.

The DNA of the CDR3 is TGCGCCAGCAGCCAAGATAAAGAGAGCAGGCGGCCCTCTGGGGCCAACGTCCTGACTTTC. This codes for CASSQDKESRRPSGANVLTF. This chain uses TRBV4-1 with TRBJ2-6; D is unresolved. Germline values: CDR1 MGHRA, CDR2 YSYEKL. V was cut by 0 bases and J by 0 bases, with 18 bases left in between. The CDR3 totals 20 residues.

The chain recombines TRBV29-1 with TRBJ1-1; perhaps TRBD1 as D (5 bases). The germline CDR1 and CDR2 sequences are SQVTM and ANQGSEA. The CDR3 has 12 amino acids. The V end lost 7 bases, the J end lost 1 base, and 10 bases lay between the germline ends. This CDR3 is CSAWQGNTEAFF. The CDR3 nucleotides are TGCAGCGCGTGGCAGGGGAACACTGAAGCTTTCTTT.

The chain combines TRBV7-9 with TRBJ2-7; D is tentatively TRBD1 or TRBD2 (6 bases each). Trimming stripped 5 bases from V and 3 bases from J, with 17 bases between. The CDR3 runs 15 residues. Germline V gene lookup returns CDR1 SEHNR and CDR2 FQNEAQ (reference sequence). This CDR3 reads CASSPGDGQLYEQYF. DNA of the CDR3: TGTGCCAGCAGCCCGGGGGACGGACAGCTCTACGAGCAGTACTTC.